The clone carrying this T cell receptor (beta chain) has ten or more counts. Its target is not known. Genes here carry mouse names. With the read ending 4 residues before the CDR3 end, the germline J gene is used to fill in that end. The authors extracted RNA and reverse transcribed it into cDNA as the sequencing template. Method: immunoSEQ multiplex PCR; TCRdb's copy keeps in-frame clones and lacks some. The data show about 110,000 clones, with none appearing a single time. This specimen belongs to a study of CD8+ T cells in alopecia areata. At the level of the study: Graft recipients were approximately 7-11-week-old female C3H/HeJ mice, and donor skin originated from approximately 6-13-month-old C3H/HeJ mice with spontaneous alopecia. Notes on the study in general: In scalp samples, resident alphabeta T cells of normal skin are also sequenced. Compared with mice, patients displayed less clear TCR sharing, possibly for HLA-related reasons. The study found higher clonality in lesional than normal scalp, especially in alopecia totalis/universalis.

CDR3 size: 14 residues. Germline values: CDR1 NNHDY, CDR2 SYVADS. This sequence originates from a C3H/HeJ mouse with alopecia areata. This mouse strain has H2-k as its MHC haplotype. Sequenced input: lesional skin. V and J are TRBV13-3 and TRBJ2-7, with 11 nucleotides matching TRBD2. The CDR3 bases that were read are TGTGCCAGCAGGGGACTGGGGGAACATTAT. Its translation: CASRGLGEHY. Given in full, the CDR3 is CASRGLGEHYEQYF.